A single T cell receptor beta chain is shown here with its context. Its specificity is not known. Germline V gene sequence: CDR1 SGHVS, CDR2 FNYEAQ. This CDR3 region has 13 residues. Trimming took off 4 bases at V and 6 bases at J, with 10 bases between the two ends. In the PCR, 60 Vbeta and 13 Jbeta primers were used. Clones were read by immunoSEQ multiplex PCR, and TCRdb kept only the in-frame ones, dropping some. This specimen shows just over 50,000 clones; the ten leading clones hold 12%. The data derive from a study of cytomegalovirus exposure and HLA in healthy donors. Findings of the study overall: Within a later analysis, the majority of CMV-associated TCR beta chains appeared HLA-restricted.

Source material: PBMCs. The clonotype was recovered from a woman between 55 and 75 years old in good health and CMV-seropositive. The gene calls are TRBV7-6 and TRBJ1-5, with no clear D. CDR3: CASSSRMAQPQHF. The CDR3 DNA is TGTGCCAGCAGCTCCCGTATGGCTCAGCCCCAGCATTTT.